This section outlines one T cell receptor (beta chain) sequence together with its context. A few counts support this clone. Its antigen specificity is not known. The sample holds no much larger clone one base away, and base qualities are not on file. The data belong to a study of cytomegalovirus exposure and HLA in healthy donors (dated by TCRdb to 2015 to 2018). In terms of the full investigation: An earlier analysis of around 600 of the donors reported 250 to 300 Gb of sequence data and some 120 million unique TCR beta sequences from about 179 million T cells. Across about 370 genotyped donors of the cohort, an average of about 200,000 unique TCR beta nucleotide sequences per donor were sequenced, and roughly a sixth of those sequences were non-productive. A separate validation cohort of 90 to 150 different subjects was used in addition to the approximately 670-subject first cohort. Four or five DR-DQ haplotypes were handled as single units for association and clustering because linkage in the cohort was strong. The later analysis used no new phenotypic data to find candidate immune exposures, relying instead on TCR beta sequences and their occurrence across donors. Every discovery cohort repertoire had been produced on one sequencing platform. The study aimed to test whether cataloging public T cell receptors could reveal signatures of past pathogen exposure. Both class I and class II loci were covered by HLA typing, at four-digit resolution. A later analysis re-examined previously published TCR beta repertoires from 610 or so donors and added high-resolution HLA genotyping to investigate patterns of TCR occurrence. A later genetic analysis used genome-wide SNP genotypes for about 55% of the 666 donors, treating that subset as a discovery cohort. The study used immunosequencing to profile the T cell repertoires of more than 650 subjects and linked those repertoires to cytomegalovirus serostatus. An earlier analysis of more than 450 of the donors used high-throughput TCR beta sequencing to judge whether each TCR beta V gene segment behaved as functional or pseudogenic. To predict cytomegalovirus infection status, the study brought together high-throughput TCR immunosequencing, statistical association of individual TCRs with disease status, and machine learning. Roughly 310 gigabases of sequencing data and 78 million or so unique TCR sequences were included in an early release covering several hundred HLA-typed donors. Donor age, sex, ethnicity and CMV serostatus were collected together with the repertoire data. The number of typed donors differed by locus: roughly 629-630 for A, B, C, DRB1 and DQB1; roughly 510 for DQA1; roughly 600 for DPA1; and some 450 for DPB1. The genetic ancestry cluster associated with self-reported Caucasian donors included 65% to 90% of the roughly 410 genotyped donors. The study at large found these results: Linkage disequilibrium might explain the correlated functional status among segregating V segments, but an unknown experimental factor could not be excluded. Strong co-occurrence of HLA alleles, especially DR and DQ, made assigning TCR associations to individual alleles difficult. According to a later analysis, most CMV-associated TCR beta chains appeared to be HLA-restricted, and the HLA associations seemed to be driven largely by CMV exposure. Presence/absence analyses assumed roughly uniform sequencing depth across donors, an assumption that may not hold. An association between a missense DCLRE1C variant and V-gene and J-gene trimming of TCR beta chains was found in a later genetic analysis and replicated in an independent cohort. For the cohort, immune exposure information was limited to CMV serostatus. In this cohort, only TCR beta chains were sequenced, and detectable features were limited by the absence of alpha or paired-chain data. A group of highly shared sequence variants was considered likely to be a technical artifact of the sequencing pipeline. A later genetic analysis reported fewer N-insertions in productive TCRs among donors in an Asian-associated ancestry cluster than the roughly 640-donor mean. A further reported finding was that TCR beta sequences accurately predicted the HLA-A and HLA-B alleles for most subjects in the first cohort. The study listed 150 to 200 TCR beta chains as associated with cytomegalovirus. In an earlier analysis of some 550 of the donors, most TCR beta V segments were observed in productive rearrangements about 87% or about 30% of the time, broadly matching IMGT annotations. Because the 87-base-pair reads could not distinguish some IMGT-functional V segments, including TRBV6-2 and TRBV6-3, those segments were excluded. Because HLA typing was missing for some donors at each locus, association tests included only the typed subset. In vitro tests confirmed that a few of the cytomegalovirus-associated TCR beta chains recognize cytomegalovirus antigens. Over 15 rarely observed V segments, including chromosome 9 orphons, were excluded from the earlier analysis of about 600 of the donors because counts were too low. Compared with equally common non-associated chains, HLA-associated TCR beta chains in a later analysis were more clonally expanded and had lower generation probabilities. According to a later analysis, TCR association rates differed among HLA loci, with DRB1 alleles showing the most associated TCRs and HLA-C alleles showing the fewest. A later analysis reported that several top co-occurrence clusters appeared linked to parvovirus B19, influenza, CMV and Epstein-Barr virus. Most TCR sequences were observed very rarely across donors, whereas some public TCRs were present in many individuals. Specific HLA alleles were associated with about 17,000 TCR beta sequences at a false discovery rate of 0.05 in a later analysis. In both the original and validation cohorts, the classifier was reported to diagnose cytomegalovirus status with high specificity and sensitivity. It was suggested by the authors that the approach could potentially be generalized to other disease states and immunological phenotypes.

The library came from the immunoSEQ multiplex PCR assay. The multiplex PCR relied on a mix of 60 forward primers for TCR Vbeta segments and 13 reverse primers for TCR Jbeta segments. The CDR3 region of rearranged TCR beta genes was amplified from genomic DNA with a multiplex PCR assay. Amplified TCR beta libraries were sequenced as 87-base-pair reads on the Illumina HiSeq System. The source study handled its data this way. A later analysis tallied 75 million to 95 million unique TCR beta chains across the approximately 670 repertoires, and about 12 million of those chains were shared by two or more donors. Raw reads were error-corrected and collapsed into unique sequences by a nearest-neighbor algorithm in which closely related sequences were merged to remove PCR and sequencing errors. Alignment of CDR3 sequences to IMGT reference sequences was used to assign V, D and J gene segments. For a sequence to be retained, at least a six-nucleotide match to both a V gene segment and a J gene segment was required. Rearrangements were called productive when the CDR3 lacked stop codons and stayed in frame with V and J; all others were non-productive. Following IMGT convention, CDR3 was defined as the stretch from the second conserved V-encoded cysteine up to the conserved J-encoded phenylalanine. The earlier analysis of about 500 of the donors excluded sequences that lacked an unambiguous match to a single V gene segment. In an earlier analysis of 587 of the donors, V segments were called functional above 56.7% productive rearrangements and were called segregating when the between-donor standard deviation exceeded 5%. To diagnose cytomegalovirus status from the catalog of TCR beta chain sequences, a statistical classification framework was built. In a later analysis, V and J genes were assigned by comparing TCR nucleotide sequences against IMGT/GENE-DB human TR gene sequences. Using the TCRdist pipeline, a later analysis assigned CDR3 sequences along with most-parsimonious VDJ recombination scenarios. In a later analysis, each TCR beta chain was defined by its CDR3 amino acid sequence together with its V-gene family, and reads lacking a unique V-gene family were excluded. As a way to deal with suspected cross-contamination and a sequencing artifact, a later analysis dropped 450 to 600 nucleotide sequences that were highly shared and had low generation probability. For each public chain, a later analysis derived a clonal expansion index from normalized ranks of inferred template counts within each repertoire. A later analysis computed generation probabilities with a VDJ recombination model fitted to out-of-frame rearrangements, and checked the results against IGoR. In a later analysis, hypergeometric tests were used to score TCR-TCR, TCR-HLA and TCR-CMV co-occurrence, with a repertoire-size bias correction applied to TCR pairs. A later analysis estimated false discovery rates by permuting HLA or CMV assignments 20 times. A later analysis grouped co-occurring TCRs with DBSCAN, adding TCRdist sequence similarity when clustering within HLA-allele-positive subsets. For co-occurrence clustering, repertoires with fewer than 30,000 or more than 120,000 public chains were excluded, along with several repertoires with anomalous nucleotide sharing. TCRdb took over this immuneACCESS table, retaining in-frame rearrangements with V and J assigned. Such tables are incomplete; in checked studies, under half of the missing clones stem from an unresolved V gene, and the remainder is unexplained. That table supplies the V and J calls and clone size; D and trimming were determined from the DNA. A total of under 100,000 clones appear in this sample, 9.5% to 13% of them only once. Approximately 25% of the sample lies in the top ten.

The cohort consisted of 670 or so healthy bone marrow donors. At the time of sampling, every cohort member was nominally healthy, though immune exposures that went unrecorded were likely present. The donor was CMV seropositive and was included in the group of 250 to 300 seropositive cohort members. Every donor gave a peripheral blood sample, and the peripheral blood mononuclear cells from that sample were used for TCR beta sequencing. The Qiagen DNeasy Blood Extraction Kit was used to extract genomic DNA from the blood cell samples. From the cysteine through the phenylalanine, the CDR3 covers 15 amino acids. The retained sequence is limited to the CDR3, 45 bases, with the frame set at the first base. As encoded in the germline V gene (reference sequence), CDR1 is GTSNPN while CDR2 is SVGIG. V trim: 4 bases; J trim: 3 bases; unmatched bases: 10.

The rearrangement combines TRBV30 with TRBJ2-3; TRBD1 fits 7 bases in the junction. Specimen: PBMCs. The origin of this receptor is a man aged 55 to 70 in good health and CMV-seropositive. The nucleotide sequence reads as follows: TGTGCCTGGACTTACAGGGGCGGGTGGACAGATACGCAGTATTTT. This sequence encodes CAWTYRGGWTDTQYF. Where the CDR3 stops, the reference TRBV30 and TRBJ2-3 genes take over; the full variable domain is SQTIHQWPATLVQPVGSPLSLECTVEGTSNPNLYWYRQAAGRGLQLLFYSVGIGQISSEVPQNLSASRPQDRQFILSSKKLLLSDSGFYLCAWTYRGGWTDTQYFGPGTRLTVL.